The 27 T cell receptor beta chains in this list originate from one sample, sequenced in a study of blood T cell repertoires in COVID-19. Here immunoSEQ multiplex PCR was the method, and the copy in TCRdb shows in-frame clones only, minus some. The data hold around 140,000 clones, with about nine tenths observed a single time. Sequencing was performed on peripheral blood. All receptors derive from a woman between 65 and 79 years old with COVID-19, enrolled during active disease.

The chain joins TRBV27 to TRBJ2-1, with 9 positions matching TRBD1. V lost 6 bases and J lost 3; bases outside the gene matches: 9. The length of the CDR3 is 16 residues. From germline, CDR1 is MNHEY and CDR2 SMNVEV (reference sequence). DNA of the CDR3: TGTGCCAGCAGCTTGGTGGGGACAGGGTACTACAATGAGCAGTTCTTC. Its protein product is CASSLVGTGYYNEQFF.

Only a few counts were recorded for this clone. V is TRBV20-1 and J is TRBJ1-2, with D hard to call. With 3 bases removed from V and 5 bases from J, the gap between germline ends came to 10 bases. The germline gives CDR1 DFQATT, CDR2 SNEGSKA (reference sequence). There are 12 residues in the CDR3. For the CDR3, the DNA is TGCAGTGCTAGTGGCAGGATATATGGCTACACCTTC. It specifies CSASGRIYGYTF.

The chain uses TRBV5-6 and TRBJ2-3; TRBD2 matches 8 bases. This CDR3 contains 16 residues. Trimming removed 0 bases from V and 6 bases from J; junction bases left unmatched: 9. Germline-derived CDR1 and CDR2 are SGHDT and YYEEEE. CDR3 nucleotide sequence: TGTGCCAGCAGCTTGGGCAGGGCGGGGGGCCCCGATACGCAGTATTTT. This sequence encodes CASSLGRAGGPDTQYF.

This clone has ten or more counts. The rearrangement uses TRBV5-4 and TRBJ2-1, with TRBD2 as a possible D gene (6 bases). V gave up 4 bases and J gave up 8 bases, with 16 bases separating them. From germline, CDR1 is SGHNT and CDR2 YYREEE (reference sequence). CDR3 length equals 14 residues. CDR3 region: CASSRGRTSDEQFF. For the CDR3, the DNA is TGTGCCAGCAGCCGAGGGAGGACATCAGATGAGCAGTTCTTC.

This clone was picked up one time. The chain couples TRBV9 to TRBJ2-2, with D perhaps matching TRBD2 (5 bases). The CDR3 runs 14 residues. Trimming shortened V by 4 bases and J by 8 bases, and 15 bases separated the two germline ends. CDR1 is SGDLS, CDR2 YYNGEE, per germline. The CDR3 loop reads CASSPAPGSGELFF. The DNA for the CDR3 is TGTGCCAGCAGCCCAGCTCCGGGGTCTGGGGAGCTGTTTTTT.

A remark on this clone: Germline and junction disagree at one end, which may indicate a read error. V usage is TRBV10-1 and J usage is TRBJ1-5; unclear D gene. CDR3 length: 13 amino acids. Looked up from germline, CDR1 is WNHNN and CDR2 is SYGVQD (reference sequence). This chain's CDR3 is CASSESGNQPQHF. The CDR3 DNA reads TGCGCCAGCAGCGAGTCCGGGAATCAGCCCCAGCATTTT.

The V gene is TRBV28, the J gene TRBJ1-2, with a possible D match to TRBD1 (5 bases). This CDR3 contains 15 residues. Trimming shortened V by 7 bases and J by 8 bases, and 23 bases separated the two germline ends. Per the germline V gene, CDR1 is MDHEN and CDR2 is SYDVKM. The CDR3 loop is CASTQLAQGTRGYTF. The CDR3 coding sequence is TGTGCCAGCACTCAATTAGCTCAGGGAACCAGAGGCTACACCTTC.

This clone has only one observation. V and J are TRBV3-1 (or the pseudogene TRBV3-2) and TRBJ1-1; TRBD1 agrees at 7 bases. With 3 bases clipped from V and 4 bases from J, the junction kept 5 bases outside the gene matches. In germline, CDR1 is LGHDT, CDR2 YNNKEL (reference sequence). This CDR3 spans 14 amino acids. CDR3 DNA: TGTGCCAGCAGCCAGAATCAGGGGGGCACTGAAGCTTTCTTT. It specifies CASSQNQGGTEAFF.

J is TRBJ1-2 and V is TRBV28; TRBD1 is a possible D gene (6 bases). CDR3 size: 16 residues. From germline, CDR1 is MDHEN and CDR2 SYDVKM. The V and J ends lost 7 bases and 9 bases respectively, with 27 bases between them. CDR3 loop: CASTPSSWGAGGSYTF. The CDR3 DNA is TGTGCCAGCACCCCTAGCAGCTGGGGAGCGGGGGGCAGCTACACCTTC.

V and J are TRBV2 and TRBJ2-3; TRBD1 matches 12 bases. The J segment lost 4 bases and the V segment lost 7 bases, leaving 3 bases of the junction unmatched. In germline, CDR1 is SNHLY, CDR2 FYNNEI. This CDR3 has 14 amino acids. The CDR3, as DNA: TGTGCCAGCAACAGGGACAGGGGGCCAGATACGCAGTATTTT. Encoded protein: CASNRDRGPDTQYF.

J is TRBJ1-3 and V is TRBV4-2, with TRBD1 as a possible D gene (6 bases). Germline V gives CDR1 LGHNA, CDR2 YNFKEQ. With 3 bases removed from V and 4 bases from J, the gap between germline ends came to 10 bases. This CDR3 spans 14 amino acids. DNA of the CDR3: TGTGCCAGCAGCCAGGGGGCGTGGGGAAACACCATATATTTT. It encodes CASSQGAWGNTIYF.

This clone was detected only a few times. This rearrangement joins TRBV27 to TRBJ2-3; 8 bases map to TRBD1. The CDR3 loop spans 16 amino acids. J gave up 5 bases and V 7 bases, and 14 bases lay outside the gene matches. Germline V CDR1 and CDR2: MNHEY, SMNVEV (reference sequence). The DNA of the CDR3 is TGTGCCAGCAAGATCGGGACAGGAAAAGGCCTAGATACGCAGTATTTT. It codes for CASKIGTGKGLDTQYF.

The chain recombines TRBV6-5 with TRBJ1-5; D not certain. The ends were cut back, 6 bases at V and 2 bases at J, with 14 bases in the middle. The CDR3 runs to 15 residues. Germline V lookup: CDR1 MNHEY, CDR2 SVGAGI. The CDR3 bases are TGTGCCAGCAGACCCAGTCAGGTGGGCAATCAGCCCCAGCATTTT. Translating it yields CASRPSQVGNQPQHF.

The genes are TRBV5-6 and TRBJ2-1, with 9 bases matching TRBD1. J gave up 6 bases and V 2 bases, and 6 bases lay outside the gene matches. Germline V gene data show CDR1 as SGHDT and CDR2 as YYEEEE. This CDR3 is built from 15 residues. The CDR3 sequence is CASSLITGGPNEQFF. CDR3 DNA sequence: TGTGCCAGCAGCTTAATTACAGGGGGCCCCAATGAGCAGTTCTTC.

The chain joins TRBV6-4 to TRBJ1-5; D unclear. Germline CDR1 is MRHNA and CDR2 is SNTAGT. The V and J ends lost 4 bases and 5 bases respectively, with 12 bases between them. The CDR3 loop spans 14 amino acids. CDR3 nucleotide sequence: TGTGCCAGCAGTGTCTCGGGAGGGTATCAGCCCCAGCATTTT. This codes for CASSVSGGYQPQHF.

This sequence joins TRBV5-6 and TRBJ1-3; 10 bases fit TRBD1. CDR3 length equals 17 residues. Germline trimming cut 2 bases from V and 2 bases from J; bases unmatched to any gene: 7. Germline CDR1 and CDR2: SGHDT and YYEEEE. The CDR3 region is CASSLGTGVIAGNTIYF. DNA for the CDR3: TGTGCCAGCAGCTTAGGGACAGGGGTGATAGCTGGAAACACCATATATTTT.

This sequence joins TRBV3-1 (or the pseudogene TRBV3-2) and TRBJ1-2; 10 nucleotides line up with TRBD1. V lost 4 bases and J lost 6; bases outside the gene matches: 8. Germline CDR1 and CDR2: LGHDT and YNNKEL (reference sequence). There are 15 residues in the CDR3. DNA for the CDR3: TGTGCCAGCAGCCCCGGACCCGACAGGGGGCATGGCTACACCTTC. Its translation is CASSPGPDRGHGYTF.

This clone was seen just once. The chain couples TRBV28 to TRBJ1-1; D possibly corresponds to TRBD1 (6 bases). The CDR3 sequence is 12 residues long. In germline, CDR1 is MDHEN, CDR2 SYDVKM. V dropped 4 bases and J dropped 3 bases, with 6 bases sitting between them. The CDR3 DNA reads as TGTGCCAGCAGTTCAGGGGACACTGAAGCTTTCTTT. Translation gives CASSSGDTEAFF.

The V call is TRBV6-5, the J call TRBJ2-7, with 9 positions matching TRBD1. This CDR3 comprises 15 residues. Germline lookup yields CDR1 MNHEY and CDR2 SVGAGI. V gave up 7 bases and J gave up 0 bases; unmatched junction bases: 7. CDR3 DNA: TGTGCCAGCACCCCGGGACAGGGTCTCTCCTACGAGCAGTACTTC. Amino acid sequence: CASTPGQGLSYEQYF.

V is TRBV14 and J is TRBJ1-2, with a weak D call TRBD1 (5 bases). The germline CDR1 and CDR2 sequences are SGHDN and FVKESK. Trimming took off 0 bases at V and 7 bases at J, with 9 bases between the two ends. This CDR3 region has 13 residues. CDR3 amino acids: CASSQDQGVGYTF. The CDR3 coding sequence is TGTGCCAGCAGCCAAGATCAAGGGGTTGGCTACACCTTC.

This chain links TRBV2 with TRBJ1-4; maybe TRBD1 (5 bases). Germline V lookup: CDR1 SNHLY, CDR2 FYNNEI. Trimming pared 3 bases from V and 5 bases from J, leaving 13 bases between. The CDR3 length is 15 residues. Written as DNA, the CDR3 is TGTGCCAGCAGTGAGAAGATGCCAGGGAATGAAAAACTGTTTTTT. It codes for CASSEKMPGNEKLFF.

This clone was detected many times. V gene TRBV7-3 combines with J gene TRBJ2-1, with D maybe TRBD2 (6 bases). V dropped 5 bases and J dropped 7 bases, with 12 bases sitting between them. The CDR3 consists of 13 residues. Germline V gives CDR1 SGHTA, CDR2 FQGTGA. CDR3 nucleotides: TGTGCCAGCAGCACCACCCGGGGGAATGAGCAGTTCTTC. It translates to CASSTTRGNEQFF.

This clone occurred a few times. The chain employs TRBV28 and TRBJ2-2; maybe TRBD1 (5 bases). This CDR3 comprises 15 residues. The V end was cut by 8 bases, the J end by 5 bases, with 18 bases between. Germline V gives CDR1 MDHEN, CDR2 SYDVKM. The CDR3 DNA reads as TGTGCCAGCGGATTGTTAGGGGTGGAAACCGGGGAGCTGTTTTTT. This sequence encodes CASGLLGVETGELFF. Drawing the rest from reference TRBV28 and TRBJ2-2, the complete variable domain is DVKVTQSSRYLVKRTGEKVFLECVQDMDHENMFWYRQDPGLGLRLIYFSYDVKMKEKGDIPEGYSVSREKKERFSLILESASTNQTSMYLCASGLLGVETGELFFGEGSRLTVL.

V usage is TRBV7-2 and J usage is TRBJ1-2; 8 nucleotides line up with TRBD1. CDR3 length: 17 amino acids. With 1 base clipped from V and 2 bases from J, the junction kept 9 bases outside the gene matches. Germline lookup yields CDR1 SGHTA and CDR2 FQGNSA. CDR3 coding DNA: TGTGCCAGCAGCTTAGAGGTTCAGGGGGCGCGGAACTATGGCTACACCTTC. Amino acid sequence: CASSLEVQGARNYGYTF. The entire variable domain, with the rest obtained from reference TRBV7-2 and TRBJ1-2, is as follows: GAGVSQSPSNKVTEKGKDVELRCDPISGHTALYWYRQSLGQGLEFLIYFQGNSAPDKSGLPSDRFSAERTGGSVSTLTIQRTQQEDSAVYLCASSLEVQGARNYGYTFGSGTRLTVV.

This clone showed up just once. The V call is TRBV2, the J call TRBJ2-7; 10 bases agree with TRBD1. V shed 0 bases and J 2 bases; nucleotides not matched to a gene: 10. The CDR3 loop spans 18 amino acids. Germline CDR1 is SNHLY and CDR2 is FYNNEI. The CDR3 DNA reads TGTGCCAGCAGTGAAGCGCTTCGGAGGGACAGGGGCCCCTACGAGCAGTACTTC. Translating it yields CASSEALRRDRGPYEQYF.

CDR3 residues: CASSSRGQYAKLFF. The CDR3 DNA reads as TGTGCCAGCAGCTCCCGCGGCCAGTACGCAAAACTGTTTTTT. The V and J genes are TRBV11-2 and TRBJ1-4; D uncertain. Germline V gene lookup returns CDR1 SGHAT and CDR2 FQNNGV. The CDR3 contains 14 residues. V lost 4 bases, J lost 10 bases, and 16 bases lay in between.

The chain recombines TRBV28 with TRBJ2-7; TRBD2 matches at 7 bases. Losses at the gene ends were 6 bases for V and 4 bases for J; bases not matched to a gene: 0. Per germline, CDR1 MDHEN and CDR2 SYDVKM. The CDR3 runs 11 residues. CDR3 sequence: CASRGGYEQYF. The CDR3 nucleotides read TGTGCCAGCAGGGGGGGGTACGAGCAGTACTTC.